This T cell receptor beta chain was recovered during a study of blood T cell repertoires in COVID-19. The CDR3 spans 13 residues. V was trimmed by 4 bases and J by 1 base, leaving 8 bases between them. The germline V gene encodes CDR1 SNHLY and CDR2 FYNNEI. In this sample, this clone turned up a few times. The table came from immunoSEQ multiplex PCR; TCRdb's copy has only in-frame clones and leaves some out. The sample yields just under 90,000 clones, more than 70% seen once. This sequence was found in a woman of 80 years or more with acute or convalescent COVID-19. Input material: peripheral blood. J is TRBJ2-7 and V is TRBV2; D call uncertain. This CDR3 reads CASSVPVSYEQYF. CDR3 nucleotides: TGTGCCAGCAGTGTCCCTGTTTCCTACGAGCAGTACTTC.